Below, 5 T cell receptor beta chains from the same sample are listed, as sequenced in a study of neurological immune-mediated disorders. TCRdb re-called the 5' RACE reads with MiXCR, one entry per CDR3 protein. The sample includes some 46,000 distinct CDR3 sequences, roughly 4% of them seen just once. The sample consisted of PBMCs. Receptor source: a woman in her fifties or sixties with multiple sclerosis.

This chain connects TRBV6-5 to TRBJ1-3; unclear D gene. Germline CDR1 is MNHEY and CDR2 is SVGAGI. V lost 0 bases and J 5 bases, leaving 8 bases between the germline ends. The CDR3 consists of 14 residues. CDR3 residues: CASSYSHARNTIYF. DNA of the CDR3: TGTGCCAGCAGTTACTCTCACGCAAGAAACACCATATATTTT.

This clonotype was counted at least ten times. The rearrangement joins TRBV4-3 to TRBJ2-1; possibly TRBD1 for D (6 bases). The CDR3 totals 16 residues. V dropped 2 bases and J dropped 2 bases, with 13 bases sitting between them. Per germline, CDR1 LGHNA and CDR2 YSLEER. Here the CDR3 DNA reads TGCGCCAGCAGCCAAACAACAGGGAGCGCCTACAATGAGCAGTTCTTC. This gives the protein CASSQTTGSAYNEQFF.

This clonotype was seen a few times. This chain links TRBV11-2 with TRBJ2-7, with D possibly being TRBD2 (6 bases). CDR1 and CDR2 (germline): SGHAT, FQNNGV. The CDR3 contains 14 residues. The V end was cut by 0 bases, the J end by 3 bases, with 9 bases between. The CDR3 reads CASSLERDSYEQYV. The CDR3 region has the DNA TGTGCCAGCAGCTTAGAGCGGGATAGCTACGAGCAGTACGTC.

This clonotype has at least ten counts. This sequence joins TRBV4-3 and TRBJ1-2; possible D gene TRBD1, 6 bases. The germline V gene has CDR1 LGHNA and CDR2 YSLEER. The length of the CDR3 is 15 residues. V was shortened by 0 bases and J by 4 bases, with 12 bases between the two germline ends. The CDR3 region is CASSQDRARGYGYTF. As DNA, the CDR3 is TGCGCCAGCAGCCAAGATCGTGCCAGGGGCTATGGCTACACCTTC.

This clonotype was seen ten or more times. V and J are TRBV5-1 and TRBJ2-3, with 7 bases identical to TRBD2. After removal of 4 bases from V and 6 bases from J, the junction contained 5 bases not matched to a gene. The CDR3 loop spans 13 amino acids. Germline CDR1 reads SGHRS; CDR2 reads YFSETQ. CDR3 nucleotide sequence: TGCGCCAGCAGCGGACTAGTTTCGGATACGCAGTATTTT. Encoded protein: CASSGLVSDTQYF.